The T cell receptor (beta chain) described here comes from a study of Graves' ophthalmopathy and Graves' hyperthyroidism. Study information: Peripheral blood (taken before any treatment) was collected at initial diagnosis.

None of the included patients had other autoimmune diseases, uncontrolled infections, pregnancy or lactation, as these led to exclusion. PBMCs had their origin in fresh peripheral blood (about 10 ml). The CDR3 consists of 15 residues. The J segment lost 6 bases and the V segment lost 4 bases, leaving 12 bases of the junction unmatched. From RNA, the CDR3 regions of TCR beta chains were amplified and sequenced. RT-PCR in the first round used HTBI primers; a second-round multiplex PCR followed. TCRdb re-derived calls from the multiplex PCR reads in MiXCR, one entry per CDR3 protein. Of some 350,000 distinct CDR3 sequences in the sample, about a sixth were seen once. Ten or more counts support this clonotype.

The sequence came from an adult woman with stable Graves' hyperthyroidism. The chain couples TRBV12-3 or TRBV12-4 to TRBJ2-7; the match to TRBD1 covers 7 bases. Sequencing was carried out using peripheral blood. The CDR3 DNA reads TGTGCCAGCAGTTCCTACGGGACCCCAGGGGGCGAGCAGTACTTC. Translation gives CASSSYGTPGGEQYF.